What follows are 17 T cell receptor beta chains derived from one specimen sequenced in a study of identical twins. TCRdb re-derived calls from the 5' RACE reads in MiXCR, one entry per CDR3 protein. The sample lists about 260,000 distinct CDR3 sequences; approximately 7% were seen once. These data are also associated with another study on yellow fever vaccine responses in identical twins.

The material sequenced was memory (CD45RO+) T cells sorted from blood. These receptors were obtained from a woman aged 18-29 years in good health.

The sample holds many counts of this clonotype. The V gene is TRBV20-1, the J gene TRBJ1-6; D not certain. Between the trimmed V and J ends, which lost 4 bases and 4 bases, there was a span of 20 bases. Germline CDR1 and CDR2: DFQATT and SNEGSKA (reference sequence). The length of the CDR3 is 17 residues. CDR3 sequence reads: CSATHTTVPEYNSPLHF. CDR3 nucleotides: TGCAGTGCTACTCATACCACGGTCCCTGAGTATAATTCACCCCTCCACTTT.

The chain joins TRBV5-4 to TRBJ2-1; 12 bases map to TRBD2. CDR3 length equals 20 residues. Trimming cost V 0 bases and J 2 bases; bases outside gene matches: 12. Germline CDR1 reads SGHNT; CDR2 reads YYREEE (reference sequence). The CDR3 region has the DNA TGTGCCAGCAGCTTGGGGGCAGGGAAACTAGCGGGGGGCACCTACAATGAGCAGTTCTTC. Translating it yields CASSLGAGKLAGGTYNEQFF.

This sequence joins TRBV20-1 and TRBJ2-7; 9 nucleotides agree with TRBD1. The germline V gene encodes CDR1 DFQATT and CDR2 SNEGSKA (reference sequence). The CDR3 totals 15 residues. V gave up 1 base and J gave up 0 bases; unmatched junction bases: 4. CDR3 region: CSARGDRASSYEQYV. Here the CDR3 DNA reads TGCAGTGCTAGAGGGGACAGGGCGAGCTCCTACGAGCAGTACGTC.

This clonotype was counted only a few times. The gene calls are TRBV10-3 and TRBJ2-1; 7 nucleotides align to TRBD2. The germline CDR1 and CDR2 sequences are ENHRY and SYGVKD. The V gene end was trimmed by 0 bases and the J gene end by 3 bases; junction bases not matched to a gene: 2. The CDR3 length is 15 residues. The CDR3, as DNA: TGTGCCATCAGTGAGTCGGGGGGGAACTACAATGAGCAGTTCTTC. This gives the protein CAISESGGNYNEQFF.

This clonotype was seen a handful of times. The genes are TRBV6-4 and TRBJ2-1, with 14 positions matching TRBD2. The CDR3 totals 16 residues. Germline V lookup: CDR1 MRHNA, CDR2 SNTAGT. The J segment lost 7 bases and the V segment lost 5 bases, leaving 7 bases of the junction unmatched. Here the CDR3 reads CASSYETSGGGNEQFF. CDR3 nucleotide sequence: TGTGCCAGCAGTTACGAGACTAGCGGGGGGGGGAATGAGCAGTTCTTC.

A few counts support this clonotype. This chain links TRBV4-2 with TRBJ1-1; D uncertain. Trimming cost V 5 bases and J 9 bases, with 22 bases left between them. Looked up from germline, CDR1 is LGHNA and CDR2 is YNFKEQ. The CDR3 runs to 15 residues. CDR3 sequence (DNA): TGTGCCAGCAGCGAAGCCGAGGGTACACTCCCGCAAGCTTTCTTT. Protein: CASSEAEGTLPQAFF.

This clonotype was observed at least ten times. The V gene is TRBV7-2, the J gene TRBJ2-4, with D possibly being TRBD1 or TRBD2 (6 bases each). The V end was cut by 6 bases, the J end by 0 bases, with 12 bases between. Germline V CDR1 and CDR2: SGHTA, FQGNSA. The CDR3 has 15 amino acids. CDR3 region: CASSSGALAKNIQYF. The DNA of the CDR3 is TGTGCCAGCAGTTCGGGGGCCCTAGCCAAAAACATTCAGTACTTC.

This clonotype was picked up many times. This sequence joins TRBV12-3 or TRBV12-4 and TRBJ2-7, with D hard to call. This CDR3 is built from 12 residues. V lost 8 bases and J lost 7, with 15 bases in between. CDR3 in DNA: TGTGCCAGCGGTCAGATGGGGTTTGAGCAGTACTTC. Amino acids: CASGQMGFEQYF.

CDR3 bases: TGCGCCAGCAGTCTCACGGACAGGGCGGACGAGACCCAGTACTTC. Its protein product is CASSLTDRADETQYF. The chain combines TRBV5-1 with TRBJ2-5, with 8 bases identical to TRBD1. This CDR3 is built from 15 residues. Trimming took 5 bases from V and 5 from J; bases not matched to a gene: 11. CDR1 SGHRS and CDR2 YFSETQ come from the germline V gene.

CDR3 nucleotide sequence: TGTGCCAGCTCATACAGGGGGCTCAACACCGGGGAGCTGTTTTTT. Protein: CASSYRGLNTGELFF. The chain is built from TRBV18 and TRBJ2-2; the match to TRBD1 covers 9 bases. With V trimmed by 5 bases and J by 2 bases, 3 bases remained unmatched. This CDR3 has 15 amino acids. Germline V lookup: CDR1 KGHSH, CDR2 LQKENI.

This clonotype was seen more than once but under ten times. The CDR3 here is CSARDQGADEQFF. CDR3 bases: TGCAGTGCTAGAGATCAGGGGGCGGATGAGCAGTTCTTC. The rearrangement uses TRBV20-1 and TRBJ2-1, with 8 bases fitting TRBD1. Trimming at V came to 0 bases and at J to 8 bases, leaving 3 bases not matched to a gene. The length of the CDR3 is 13 residues. Germline V CDR1 and CDR2: DFQATT, SNEGSKA (reference sequence).

This chain connects TRBV6-1 to TRBJ1-4; 8 nucleotides match TRBD1. Germline values: CDR1 MNHNS, CDR2 SASEGT. After removal of 6 bases from V and 6 bases from J, the junction contained 6 bases not matched to a gene. The CDR3 has 14 amino acids. The CDR3 loop reads CASSARDRHEKLFF. For the CDR3, the DNA is TGTGCCAGCAGCGCCCGGGACAGGCATGAAAAACTGTTTTTT.

This clonotype has a handful of counts. V gene TRBV20-1 combines with J gene TRBJ2-3; 10 bases fit TRBD2. CDR3 size: 15 residues. CDR1 and CDR2 from the germline V gene are DFQATT and SNEGSKA (reference sequence). The junction had 3 bases not matched to a gene; V was cut back by 0 bases and J by 3 bases. The CDR3 loop is CSAREGLAATDTQYF. The CDR3 DNA is TGCAGTGCTAGAGAAGGACTAGCGGCTACAGATACGCAGTATTTT.

The sample holds many counts of this clonotype. The chain couples TRBV7-9 to TRBJ2-3, with D perhaps being TRBD1 or TRBD2 (5 bases each). Per germline, CDR1 SEHNR and CDR2 FQNEAQ (reference sequence). This CDR3 has 14 amino acids. V was trimmed by 3 bases and J by 2 bases, leaving 9 bases between them. The CDR3, as DNA: TGTGCCAGCAGCTTCGGGACCTTCACAGATACGCAGTATTTT. Translated: CASSFGTFTDTQYF.

This clonotype was recorded a few times. The gene calls are TRBV7-6 and TRBJ2-2; D uncertain. Between the trimmed V and J ends, which lost 1 base and 7 bases, there was a span of 13 bases. The CDR3 is made up of 15 amino acids. Germline CDR1 reads SGHVS; CDR2 reads FNYEAQ. CDR3 in amino acids: CASSLGPGVDGELFF. The CDR3, as DNA: TGTGCCAGCAGCTTAGGTCCTGGGGTTGACGGGGAGCTGTTTTTT.

Many counts were recorded for this clonotype. The genes are TRBV11-3 and TRBJ2-1; a weak D match, TRBD2 (5 bases). Trimming removed 5 bases from V and 6 bases from J, with 20 bases in between. Germline V gene data show CDR1 as SGHNT and CDR2 as YENEEA. This CDR3 is built from 16 residues. The CDR3 loop reads CASSPIGLRSGNEQFF. DNA of the CDR3: TGTGCCAGCAGCCCAATCGGTTTGCGGAGCGGCAATGAGCAGTTCTTC.

The rearrangement uses TRBV12-3 or TRBV12-4 and TRBJ2-1; D is ambiguous. The CDR3 consists of 15 residues. V lost 7 bases to trimming and J lost 8 bases, with 21 bases between them. CDR3 in amino acids: CASTAGRLTAHEQFF. CDR3 in DNA: TGTGCCAGCACCGCCGGGCGCCTCACTGCCCATGAGCAGTTCTTC.